Below, one T cell receptor beta chain is given with its context. At one end the junction does not follow the germline gene, possibly because of a read error. The CDR3 consists of 18 residues. Germline assignment: CDR1 SGDLS and CDR2 YYNGEE. In the PCR, 60 Vbeta and 13 Jbeta primers were used. Clones were sequenced by immunoSEQ multiplex PCR, and TCRdb holds only the in-frame ones, with some missing. The data show roughly 200,000 clones, about 80% seen once. This specimen comes from a study of cytomegalovirus exposure and HLA in healthy donors. This sequence originates from a woman between 50 and 59 years old in good health and CMV-seronegative. The chain is built from TRBV9 and TRBJ2-5, with 10 bases that match TRBD2. Sample: PBMCs. The CDR3, as DNA: TGTGCCAGCAGCGTAGGAGGGCTAGCGGGGGCCGCGGGGGAGACCCGGTACTTC. Amino acids: CASSVGGLAGAAGETRYF.